This T cell receptor (beta chain) was retrieved from a study of shared clonotypes between healthy human individuals. Study results and limitations: It was observed that roughly 5.4% of naive CD4 clonotypes were shared across a handful of donors.

CD45RO-negative, CCR7-positively selected cells formed the naive CD8 fraction, excluding terminally differentiated effector memory CD45RA+ cells. Points on this clone: The target antigen is unknown.

Replicate PCRs for sorted subsets used roughly 200 ng DNA; this equaled 25,000 to 35,000 T cell genomes. Libraries were prepared by immunoSEQ multiplex PCR; TCRdb keeps only in-frame clonotypes and omits some of them. The sample has 1.5 million to 2.5 million clones, roughly 94% seen once; the top ten hold roughly 1.2%. This sequence originates from a man aged 18 to 29 in good health. Material for sequencing was naive CD8+ T cells sorted from blood.

CDR3 sequence: CARSSRDRALPNYGYTF. CDR3 nucleotide sequence: TGTGCCAGAAGCTCCCGGGACCGAGCACTACCTAACTATGGCTACACCTTC. V usage is TRBV5-3 and J usage is TRBJ1-2, with D maybe TRBD1 (5 bases). TRBV5-3 is an ORF; its function is uncertain. V lost 3 bases to trimming and J lost 0 bases, with 18 bases between them. CDR3 length equals 17 residues.